Following are 30 T cell receptor beta chains from one sample sequenced in a study of blood T cells in healthy people across ages. The second PCR ran roughly 6 to 11 cycles with a sample-barcoded 5' primer and J-beta primers. TCRdb re-called the 5' RACE reads with MiXCR, one entry per CDR3 protein. The profile shows just over 800,000 distinct CDR3 sequences, approximately 65% of them singletons. Input material: blood. The receptors derive from a man aged 25-45 years in good health.

The chain joins TRBV13 to TRBJ2-7; 8 bases line up with TRBD1. J was trimmed by 3 bases and V by 5 bases; bases with no gene match: 6. This CDR3 has 14 residues. Germline-derived CDR1 and CDR2 are PRHDT and FYEKMQ (reference sequence). Written as DNA, the CDR3 is TGTGCCAGCAGCCCGGGACAGGTGATCTACGAGCAGTACTTC. Protein sequence: CASSPGQVIYEQYF.

The chain uses TRBV9 and TRBJ2-4; possible D gene TRBD1, 5 bases. Near its end, the DNA agrees better with TRBJ2-7, so the J call may be wrong. This CDR3 is 14 amino acids long. Germline loops: CDR1 SGDLS, CDR2 YYNGEE. CDR3 DNA sequence: TGTGCCAGCAGCGTAGGGCAGGGTCGGGCCGAGCAGTACTTC. Encoded protein: CASSVGQGRAEQYF.

The gene calls are TRBV7-9 and TRBJ1-5, with unresolved D. The CDR3 contains 13 residues. V lost 10 bases, J lost 7 bases, and 17 bases lay in between. Germline lookup yields CDR1 SEHNR and CDR2 FQNEAQ (reference sequence). This CDR3 is CAIRRAGIQPQHF. The CDR3 DNA follows: TGTGCCATCCGACGGGCAGGAATCCAGCCCCAGCATTTT.

This clonotype was recorded many times. This rearrangement joins TRBV14 to TRBJ2-3; D remains ambiguous. CDR3 length: 16 residues. Germline V gene data show CDR1 as SGHDN and CDR2 as FVKESK. Trimming took 4 bases from V and 2 from J, leaving 16 bases between them. CDR3 nucleotides: TGTGCCAGCAGCCCGCCCCGACGCCGTCCCACAGATACGCAGTATTTT. It translates to CASSPPRRRPTDTQYF.

This clonotype was observed a single time. The CDR3 region is CASRERGTADTQYF. Written as DNA, the CDR3 is TGTGCCAGCAGGGAGCGGGGGACGGCAGATACGCAGTATTTT. This chain links TRBV12-3 or TRBV12-4 with TRBJ2-3; 8 positions match TRBD2. The CDR3 is 14 amino acids. V lost 6 bases to trimming and J lost 4 bases; unmatched junction nucleotides: 6.

The sample holds one count of this clonotype. The chain couples TRBV7-9 to TRBJ2-1; D is unclear. Trimming cost V 6 bases and J 6 bases, with 9 bases left between them. The CDR3 is made up of 12 amino acids. CDR1 SEHNR and CDR2 FQNEAQ come from the germline V gene (reference sequence). The CDR3 DNA reads TGTGCCAGCAGGGGTGATCCCAATGAGCAGTTCTTC. Residues: CASRGDPNEQFF.

The genes are TRBV5-1 and TRBJ2-5; D perhaps matches TRBD2 (5 bases). The length of the CDR3 is 15 residues. Trimming stripped 2 bases from V and 0 bases from J, with 11 bases between. Germline V CDR1 and CDR2: SGHRS, YFSETQ. CDR3 sequence: CASSFRPGYQETQYF. The CDR3 nucleotides read TGCGCCAGCAGCTTTCGCCCGGGATACCAAGAGACCCAGTACTTC.

The V call is TRBV4-2, the J call TRBJ2-3, with TRBD1 matching 11 bases. The CDR3 has 16 residues. V lost 0 bases, J lost 4 bases, and 3 bases stayed unmatched. Germline lookup yields CDR1 LGHNA and CDR2 YNFKEQ. This chain's CDR3 is CASSQEAGQGADTQYF. The DNA for the CDR3 is TGTGCCAGCAGCCAAGAAGCGGGACAGGGGGCAGATACGCAGTATTTT.

This clonotype was counted between two and nine times. The V call is TRBV5-5, the J call TRBJ2-1; 9 nucleotides match TRBD2. CDR3 size: 14 residues. Germline lookup yields CDR1 SGHKS and CDR2 YYEKEE (reference sequence). After removal of 4 bases from V and 7 bases from J, the junction contained 6 bases not matched to a gene. The CDR3 here is CASSGTGLANEQFF. The CDR3 DNA follows: TGTGCCAGCAGCGGAACGGGACTAGCTAATGAGCAGTTCTTC.

This chain connects TRBV7-2 to TRBJ2-7, with D perhaps matching TRBD1 or TRBD2 (7 bases each). V lost 5 bases and J 4 bases, leaving 18 bases between the germline ends. CDR3 length equals 15 residues. Per the germline V gene, CDR1 is SGHTA and CDR2 is FQGNSA. CDR3 region: CASSPRGGAWYEQYF. CDR3 in DNA: TGTGCCAGCAGCCCCAGGGGGGGGGCGTGGTACGAGCAGTACTTC.

The chain combines TRBV15 with TRBJ2-1, with a possible D match to TRBD1 (6 bases). V was cut by 0 bases and J by 8 bases, with 17 bases left in between. Germline-derived CDR1 and CDR2 are LNHNV and YYDKDF (reference sequence). The CDR3 length is 16 residues. The CDR3 DNA follows: TGTGCCACCAGCAGAGATCGAGGGGGATTCGGGGATGAGCAGTTCTTC. Residues: CATSRDRGGFGDEQFF.

This clonotype was seen more than once but under ten times. This sequence joins TRBV28 and TRBJ2-3, with 8 positions matching TRBD1. This CDR3 is 18 amino acids long. V dropped 6 bases and J dropped 2; count of bases not matched to a gene: 16. Per the germline V gene, CDR1 is MDHEN and CDR2 is SYDVKM. The CDR3 protein is CASSADKFGTGFTDTQYF. Here the CDR3 DNA reads TGTGCCAGCAGCGCCGACAAATTCGGGACAGGTTTCACAGATACGCAGTATTTT.

The chain is built from TRBV14 and TRBJ2-1; no reliable D call. This CDR3 is 15 amino acids long. The germline V gene encodes CDR1 SGHDN and CDR2 FVKESK. V lost 4 bases to trimming and J lost 4 bases, with 14 bases between them. This CDR3 is CASSLTSTVYNEQFF. CDR3 bases: TGTGCCAGCAGCCTCACGTCGACGGTATACAATGAGCAGTTCTTC.

The rearrangement joins TRBV15 to TRBJ2-3; D ambiguous. The CDR3 contains 12 residues. Germline lookup yields CDR1 LNHNV and CDR2 YYDKDF (reference sequence). The V end lost 4 bases, the J end lost 2 bases, and 4 bases lay between the germline ends. This CDR3 is CATSTVTDTQYF. CDR3 DNA: TGTGCCACCAGCACAGTCACAGATACGCAGTATTTT.

The chain has TRBV7-3 and TRBJ2-2; tentative D call: TRBD1 (6 bases). The germline gives CDR1 SGHTA, CDR2 FQGTGA. This CDR3 contains 16 residues. The V and J ends lost 5 bases and 3 bases respectively, with 16 bases between them. Here the CDR3 reads CASSRQTGKYTGELFF. As DNA, the CDR3 is TGTGCCAGCAGCCGACAAACAGGGAAGTACACCGGGGAGCTGTTTTTT.

The chain joins TRBV5-6 to TRBJ2-1; possibly TRBD1 for D (6 bases). With 0 bases removed from V and 6 bases from J, the gap between germline ends came to 13 bases. The germline V gene has CDR1 SGHDT and CDR2 YYEEEE. The CDR3 has 15 residues. The CDR3 sequence: CASSLGQGLVNEQFF. The CDR3 DNA sequence: TGTGCCAGCAGCTTGGGGCAGGGGTTAGTCAATGAGCAGTTCTTC.

In its sample, this clonotype was seen a few times. The rearrangement links TRBV2 to TRBJ2-5, with 7 bases identical to TRBD1. The DNA end favors TRBJ2-7, so the J call may be wrong. The CDR3 runs 13 residues. CDR1 and CDR2 from the germline V gene are SNHLY and FYNNEI. As DNA, the CDR3 is TGTGCCAGCCAAGGGGACAGCTGGTACGAGCAGTACTTC. This gives the protein CASQGDSWYEQYF.

This clonotype was found a few times. The V gene is TRBV5-1, the J gene TRBJ1-2; D remains ambiguous. Germline CDR1 is SGHRS and CDR2 is YFSETQ. V was pared by 4 bases and J by 4 bases, with 8 bases between. The CDR3 length is 12 residues. CDR3 bases: TGCGCCAGCAGCACTGATGTCTATGGCTACACCTTC. The encoded protein is CASSTDVYGYTF.

The chain is built from TRBV15 and TRBJ2-1; 11 bases are a match to TRBD2. Germline V lookup: CDR1 LNHNV, CDR2 YYDKDF (reference sequence). V dropped 8 bases and J dropped 5; count of bases not matched to a gene: 8. This CDR3 contains 15 residues. The DNA of the CDR3 is TGTGCCACCTCCTCGGGGACTAGCGGAAACAATGAGCAGTTCTTC. Translating it yields CATSSGTSGNNEQFF.

V gene TRBV4-3 combines with J gene TRBJ2-7; TRBD1 is a possible D gene (6 bases). The ends were cut back, 4 bases at V and 3 bases at J, with 19 bases in the middle. The CDR3 loop spans 16 amino acids. The germline CDR1 and CDR2 sequences are LGHNA and YSLEER. The CDR3 is CASSPSAQGALYEQYF. Here the CDR3 DNA reads TGCGCCAGCAGCCCTAGTGCACAGGGTGCCCTCTACGAGCAGTACTTC.

This sequence joins TRBV2 and TRBJ1-2; 7 bases map to TRBD1. J lost 5 bases, V lost 6 bases, and 6 bases had no gene match. The CDR3 is 13 amino acids. CDR1 and CDR2 from the germline V gene are SNHLY and FYNNEI. The CDR3 sequence is CASRRQGTYGYTF. The CDR3 coding sequence is TGTGCCAGCAGGAGACAGGGAACTTATGGCTACACCTTC.

The V and J genes are TRBV7-9 and TRBJ2-3; possibly TRBD1 or TRBD2 for D (6 bases each). Germline CDR1 reads SEHNR; CDR2 reads FQNEAQ (reference sequence). The CDR3 covers 15 residues. V was shortened by 5 bases and J by 1 base, with 13 bases between the two germline ends. As DNA, the CDR3 is TGTGCCAGCAGCCCAAGGGGGGACCGCACAGATACGCAGTATTTT. Protein product: CASSPRGDRTDTQYF.

The chain carries TRBV6-5 and TRBJ1-5; D not certain. Germline V gene lookup returns CDR1 MNHEY and CDR2 SVGAGI. The CDR3 runs 13 residues. The ends were cut back, 2 bases at V and 5 bases at J, with 7 bases in the middle. CDR3 amino acids: CASSYGWYQPQHF. CDR3 DNA: TGTGCCAGCAGTTACGGGTGGTATCAGCCCCAGCATTTT.

J is TRBJ2-3 and V is TRBV4-3, with TRBD2 matching 7 bases. The CDR3 has 16 residues. V dropped 1 base and J dropped 5; count of bases not matched to a gene: 9. The germline gives CDR1 LGHNA, CDR2 YSLEER. CDR3 in amino acids: CASSQVPGLYIDTQYF. CDR3 DNA: TGCGCCAGCAGCCAAGTTCCGGGACTATACATAGATACGCAGTATTTT.

The V call is TRBV6-6, the J call TRBJ2-1, with 7 bases lining up with TRBD2. There are 11 residues in the CDR3. The germline V gene encodes CDR1 MNHNY and CDR2 SVGAGI (reference sequence). V gave up 7 bases and J gave up 10 bases; unmatched junction bases: 4. The DNA for the CDR3 is TGTGCCAGCACCAAAGCGGGGGAGCAGTTCTTC. It codes for CASTKAGEQFF.

The genes are TRBV28 and TRBJ2-1, with D maybe TRBD2 (5 bases). CDR1 and CDR2 from the germline V gene are MDHEN and SYDVKM. V lost 5 bases and J 4 bases, leaving 18 bases between the germline ends. The CDR3 is 16 residues long. CDR3 sequence reads: CASSPPGFTSYNEQFF. As DNA, the CDR3 is TGTGCCAGCAGTCCACCGGGATTTACTTCTTACAATGAGCAGTTCTTC.

The genes are TRBV11-2 and TRBJ2-1; TRBD2 aligns across 16 bases. The germline V gene has CDR1 SGHAT and CDR2 FQNNGV. The CDR3 has 20 residues. V was pared by 1 base and J by 6 bases, with 12 bases of the junction left unmatched. The chain's CDR3 is CASSLGLGLAGGFDGNEQFF. CDR3 DNA sequence: TGTGCCAGCAGCTTAGGTTTGGGACTAGCGGGGGGGTTTGATGGCAATGAGCAGTTCTTC.

The CDR3 here is CASSPDDRILAKNIQYF. In DNA, the CDR3 is TGTGCCAGCAGCCCCGATGACAGAATCCTAGCCAAAAACATTCAGTACTTC. The genes are TRBV5-4 and TRBJ2-4, with D perhaps matching TRBD1 (5 bases). The V end was cut by 4 bases, the J end by 0 bases, with 17 bases between. This CDR3 comprises 17 residues. CDR1 and CDR2 from the germline V gene are SGHNT and YYREEE (reference sequence).

V is TRBV5-1 and J is TRBJ2-1; the match to TRBD2 covers 8 bases. The V gene end was trimmed by 1 base and the J gene end by 7 bases; junction bases not matched to a gene: 10. The germline V gene has CDR1 SGHRS and CDR2 YFSETQ. This CDR3 contains 16 residues. CDR3 coding DNA: TGCGCCAGCAGCTTGATGAGGGCGGGGGGCTGGAATGAGCAGTTCTTC. It yields the protein CASSLMRAGGWNEQFF.

The V and J genes are TRBV20-1 and TRBJ1-5; 7 bases are a match to TRBD1. This CDR3 has 15 amino acids. Germline V lookup: CDR1 DFQATT, CDR2 SNEGSKA (reference sequence). Germline trimming cut 6 bases from V and 5 bases from J; bases unmatched to any gene: 13. The DNA of the CDR3 is TGCAGTGCCCCAGACAGACAGGGTATGTATCAGCCCCAGCATTTT. Its protein product is CSAPDRQGMYQPQHF.